This TCR beta chain was obtained from a study of technical replicates of blood from several donors. Generated by immunoSEQ multiplex PCR, the TCRdb table keeps only in-frame clones and is missing some. Of approximately 60,000 clones detected, about 87% appear once; the ten largest clones hold around 5.5%. V was clipped by 2 bases and J by 0 bases, with 8 bases between them. The CDR3 totals 15 residues. Germline V gene lookup returns CDR1 ENHRY and CDR2 SYGVKD. The sequence was obtained from a human donor in good health. Some clones in this sample may be carry-over from other donors' samples. The sample consisted of PBMCs. This chain joins TRBV10-3 and TRBJ2-4; possible D gene TRBD1, 6 bases. The DNA for the CDR3 is TGTGCCATCAGTGAGCAGGGGATAGCCAAAAACATTCAGTACTTC. Amino acids: CAISEQGIAKNIQYF.